This TCR beta chain was captured in a study of blood T cell repertoires in COVID-19. Study-wide background: Whether acute or convalescent, the COVID-19 samples came from the United States, Italy and Spain. T cells, B-cell-depleted T cells, or PBMCs supplied cDNA or gDNA.

Methods used by the authors: Using reference gene primer amplification, nucleated cell counts were estimated. TCRdb's copy holds only in-frame clones and misses some; the assay was immunoSEQ multiplex PCR. That table furnishes V, J and clone size, whereas the DNA furnished D and trimming. The sample yields around 20,000 clones, 90% seen once. Sequencing used peripheral blood. This clonotype was sampled from a man between 65 and 80 years old with acute or convalescent COVID-19.

The CDR3 coding sequence is TGTGCCAGCAGCCAAGCAGTAGCGGGTGGCAATGAGCAGTTCTTC. This codes for CASSQAVAGGNEQFF. This chain joins TRBV3-1 (or the pseudogene TRBV3-2) and TRBJ2-1, with 7 positions matching TRBD2. Trimming cost V 1 base and J 6 bases; bases outside gene matches: 6. The length of the CDR3 is 15 residues. Germline values: CDR1 LGHDT, CDR2 YNNKEL (reference sequence).